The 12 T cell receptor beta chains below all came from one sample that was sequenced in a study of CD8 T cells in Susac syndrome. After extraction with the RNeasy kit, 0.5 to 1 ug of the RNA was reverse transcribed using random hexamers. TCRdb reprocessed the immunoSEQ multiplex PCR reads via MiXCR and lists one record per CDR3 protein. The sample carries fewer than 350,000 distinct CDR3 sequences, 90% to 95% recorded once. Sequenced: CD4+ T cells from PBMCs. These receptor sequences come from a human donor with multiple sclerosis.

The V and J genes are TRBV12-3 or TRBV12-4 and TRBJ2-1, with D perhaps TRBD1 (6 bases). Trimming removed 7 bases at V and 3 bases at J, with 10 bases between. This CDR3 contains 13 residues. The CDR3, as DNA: TGTGCCAGCATCCCGGACAGCTACAATGAGCAGTTCTTC. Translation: CASIPDSYNEQFF.

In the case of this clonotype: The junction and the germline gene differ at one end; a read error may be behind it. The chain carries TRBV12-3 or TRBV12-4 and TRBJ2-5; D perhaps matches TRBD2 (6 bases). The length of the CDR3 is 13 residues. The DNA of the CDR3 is TGCGCCAGCAGCCGGGGGTCACAAGAGACCCAGTACTTC. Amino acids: CASSRGSQETQYF.

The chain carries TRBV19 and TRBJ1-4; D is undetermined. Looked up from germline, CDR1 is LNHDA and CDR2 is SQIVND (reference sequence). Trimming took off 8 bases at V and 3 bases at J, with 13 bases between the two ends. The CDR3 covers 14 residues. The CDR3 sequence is CASLKDGPNEKLFF. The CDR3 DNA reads TGTGCCAGTTTAAAGGACGGCCCTAATGAAAAACTGTTTTTT.

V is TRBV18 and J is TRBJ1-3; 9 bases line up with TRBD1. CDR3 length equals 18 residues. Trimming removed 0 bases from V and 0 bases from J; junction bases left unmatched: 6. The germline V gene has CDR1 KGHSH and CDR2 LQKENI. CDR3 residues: CASSPPAGQGYSGNTIYF. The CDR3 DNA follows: TGTGCCAGCTCACCACCGGCGGGACAGGGCTACTCTGGAAACACCATATATTTT.

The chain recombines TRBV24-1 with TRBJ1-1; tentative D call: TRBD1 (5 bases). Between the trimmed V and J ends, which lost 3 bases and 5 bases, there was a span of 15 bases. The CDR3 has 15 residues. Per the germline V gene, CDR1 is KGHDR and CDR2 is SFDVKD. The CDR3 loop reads CATSDIEGRGTEAFF. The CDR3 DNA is TGTGCCACCAGTGATATTGAGGGGCGTGGGACTGAAGCTTTCTTT.

The CDR3 coding sequence is TGCAGCGCCGACAGGGGGCCCACTGAAGCTTTCTTT. This gives the protein CSADRGPTEAFF. The rearrangement links TRBV29-1 to TRBJ1-1; 10 bases align to TRBD1. With V trimmed by 7 bases and J by 4 bases, 3 bases remained unmatched. This CDR3 is 12 amino acids long. Per germline, CDR1 SQVTM and CDR2 ANQGSEA.

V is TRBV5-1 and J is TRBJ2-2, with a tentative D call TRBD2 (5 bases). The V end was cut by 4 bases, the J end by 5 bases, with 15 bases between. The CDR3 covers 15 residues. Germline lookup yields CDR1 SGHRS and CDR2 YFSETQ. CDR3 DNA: TGCGCCAGCAGCCTCATACATCCGGGGACCGGGGAGCTGTTTTTT. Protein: CASSLIHPGTGELFF.

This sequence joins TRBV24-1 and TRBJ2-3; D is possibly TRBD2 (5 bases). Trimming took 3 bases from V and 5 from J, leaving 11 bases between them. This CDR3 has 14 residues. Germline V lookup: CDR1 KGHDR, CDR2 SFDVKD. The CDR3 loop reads CATSDRFGGDTQYF. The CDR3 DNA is TGTGCCACCAGTGATAGGTTCGGAGGAGATACGCAGTATTTT.

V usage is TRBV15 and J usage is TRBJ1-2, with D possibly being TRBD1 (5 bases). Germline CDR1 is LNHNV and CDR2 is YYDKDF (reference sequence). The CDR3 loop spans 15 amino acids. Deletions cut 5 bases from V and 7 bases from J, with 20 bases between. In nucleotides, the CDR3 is TGTGCCACCAGCCTCCATGTGGGGGGGAAATTTGGCTACACCTTC. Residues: CATSLHVGGKFGYTF.

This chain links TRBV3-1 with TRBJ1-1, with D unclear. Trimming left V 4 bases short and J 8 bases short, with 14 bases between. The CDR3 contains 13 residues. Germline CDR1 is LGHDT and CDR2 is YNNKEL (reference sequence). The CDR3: CASSPQSDLEAFF. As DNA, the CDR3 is TGTGCCAGCAGCCCCCAATCCGACCTCGAAGCTTTCTTT.

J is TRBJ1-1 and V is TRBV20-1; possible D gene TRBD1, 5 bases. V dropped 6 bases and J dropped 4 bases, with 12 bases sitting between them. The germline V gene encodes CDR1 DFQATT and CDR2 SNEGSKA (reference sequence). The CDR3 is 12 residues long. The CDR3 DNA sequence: TGCAGTGCCCAAACCGGGACCACTGAAGCTTTCTTT. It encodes CSAQTGTTEAFF.

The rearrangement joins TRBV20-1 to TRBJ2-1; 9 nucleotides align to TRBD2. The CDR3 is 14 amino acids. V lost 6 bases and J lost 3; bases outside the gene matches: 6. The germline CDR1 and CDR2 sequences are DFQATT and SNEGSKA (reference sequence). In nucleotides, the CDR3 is TGCAGTGCCCCCTCTAGCGGGGTCTACAATGAGCAGTTCTTC. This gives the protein CSAPSSGVYNEQFF.